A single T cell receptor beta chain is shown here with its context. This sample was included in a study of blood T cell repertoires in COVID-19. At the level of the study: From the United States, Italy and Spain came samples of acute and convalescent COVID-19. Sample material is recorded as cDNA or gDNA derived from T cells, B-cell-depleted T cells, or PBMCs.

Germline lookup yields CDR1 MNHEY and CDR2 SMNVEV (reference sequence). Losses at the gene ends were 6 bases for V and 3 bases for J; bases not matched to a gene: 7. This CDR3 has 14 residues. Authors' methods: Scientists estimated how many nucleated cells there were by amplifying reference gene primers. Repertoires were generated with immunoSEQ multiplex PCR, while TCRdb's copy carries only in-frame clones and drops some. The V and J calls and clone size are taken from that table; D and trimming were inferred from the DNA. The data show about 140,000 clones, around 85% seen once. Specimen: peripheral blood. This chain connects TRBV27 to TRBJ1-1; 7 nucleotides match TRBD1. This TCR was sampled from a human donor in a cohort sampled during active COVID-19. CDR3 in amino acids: CASRRRGPHTEAFF. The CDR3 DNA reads TGTGCCAGCAGGCGGAGGGGGCCACACACTGAAGCTTTCTTT.